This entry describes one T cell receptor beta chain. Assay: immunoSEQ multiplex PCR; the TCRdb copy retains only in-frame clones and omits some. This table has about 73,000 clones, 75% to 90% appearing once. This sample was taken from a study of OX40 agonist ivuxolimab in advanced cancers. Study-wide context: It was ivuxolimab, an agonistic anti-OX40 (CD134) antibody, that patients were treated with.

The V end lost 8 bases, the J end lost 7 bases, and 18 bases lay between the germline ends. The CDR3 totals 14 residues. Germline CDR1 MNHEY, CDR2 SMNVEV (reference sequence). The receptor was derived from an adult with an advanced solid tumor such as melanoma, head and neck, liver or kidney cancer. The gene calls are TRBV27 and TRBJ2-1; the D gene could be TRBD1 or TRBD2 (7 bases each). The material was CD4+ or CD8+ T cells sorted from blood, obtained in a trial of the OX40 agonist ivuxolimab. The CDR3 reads CASEAGGAWNEQFF. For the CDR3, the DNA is TGTGCCAGCGAGGCAGGGGGGGCATGGAATGAGCAGTTCTTC.